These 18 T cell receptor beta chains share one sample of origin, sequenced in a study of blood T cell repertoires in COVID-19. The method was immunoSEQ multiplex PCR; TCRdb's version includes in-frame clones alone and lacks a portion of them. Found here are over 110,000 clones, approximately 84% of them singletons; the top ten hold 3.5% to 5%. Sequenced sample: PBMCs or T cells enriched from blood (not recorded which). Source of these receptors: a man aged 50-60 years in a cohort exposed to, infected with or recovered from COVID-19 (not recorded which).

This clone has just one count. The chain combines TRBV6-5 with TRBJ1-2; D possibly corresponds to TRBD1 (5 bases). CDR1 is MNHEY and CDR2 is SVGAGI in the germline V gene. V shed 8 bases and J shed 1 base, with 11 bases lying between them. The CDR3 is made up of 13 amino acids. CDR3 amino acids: CASFDRDNYGYTF. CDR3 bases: TGTGCCAGCTTTGACAGAGATAACTATGGCTACACCTTC.

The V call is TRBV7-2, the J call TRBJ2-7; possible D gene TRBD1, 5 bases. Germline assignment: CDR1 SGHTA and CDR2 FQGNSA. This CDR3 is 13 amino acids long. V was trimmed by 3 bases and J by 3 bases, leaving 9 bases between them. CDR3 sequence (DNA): TGTGCCAGCAGCTTGGACACGATCTACGAGCAGTACTTC. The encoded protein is CASSLDTIYEQYF.

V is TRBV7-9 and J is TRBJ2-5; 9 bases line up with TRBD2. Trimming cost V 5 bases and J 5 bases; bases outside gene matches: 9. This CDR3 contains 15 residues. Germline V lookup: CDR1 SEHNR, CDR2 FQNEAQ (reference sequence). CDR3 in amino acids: CASSPRLAEWETQYF. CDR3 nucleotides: TGTGCCAGCAGCCCAAGACTAGCGGAGTGGGAGACCCAGTACTTC.

The CDR3 nucleotides are TGTGCTAGCAGAGGTCCCAGCGCCTACAATGAGCAGTTCTTC. Amino acids: CASRGPSAYNEQFF. The chain is built from TRBV12-5 and TRBJ2-1; D is unclear. Trimming removed 9 bases from V and 2 bases from J, with 14 bases in between. The CDR3 contains 14 residues. Germline CDR1 and CDR2: LGHNT and FRNRAP.

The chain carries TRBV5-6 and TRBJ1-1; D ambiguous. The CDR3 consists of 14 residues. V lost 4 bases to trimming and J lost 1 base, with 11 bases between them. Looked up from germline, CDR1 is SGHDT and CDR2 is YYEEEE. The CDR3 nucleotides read TGTGCCAGCAGCGGACTGACCGAGAACACTGAAGCTTTCTTT. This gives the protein CASSGLTENTEAFF.

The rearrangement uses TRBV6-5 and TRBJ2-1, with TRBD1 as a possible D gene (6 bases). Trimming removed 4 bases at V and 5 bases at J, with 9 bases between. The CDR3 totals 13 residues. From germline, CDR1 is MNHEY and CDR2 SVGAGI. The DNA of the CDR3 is TGTGCCAGCAGTTCTAGGGGGAACAATGAGCAGTTCTTC. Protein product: CASSSRGNNEQFF.

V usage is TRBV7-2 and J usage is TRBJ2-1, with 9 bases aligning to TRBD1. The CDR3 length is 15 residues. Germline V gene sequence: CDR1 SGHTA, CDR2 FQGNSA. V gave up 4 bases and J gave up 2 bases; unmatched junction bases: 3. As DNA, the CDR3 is TGTGCCAGCAGCTGGGGACAGGGTCCCTACAATGAGCAGTTCTTC. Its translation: CASSWGQGPYNEQFF. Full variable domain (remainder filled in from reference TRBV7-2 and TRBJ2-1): GAGVSQSPSNKVTEKGKDVELRCDPISGHTALYWYRQSLGQGLEFLIYFQGNSAPDKSGLPSDRFSAERTGGSVSTLTIQRTQQEDSAVYLCASSWGQGPYNEQFFGPGTRLTVL.

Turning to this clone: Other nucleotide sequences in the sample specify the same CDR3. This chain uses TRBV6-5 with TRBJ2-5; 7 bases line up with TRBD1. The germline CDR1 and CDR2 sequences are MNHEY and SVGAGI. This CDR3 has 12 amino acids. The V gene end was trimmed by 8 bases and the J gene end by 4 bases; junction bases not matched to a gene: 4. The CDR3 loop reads CASRTGLETQYF. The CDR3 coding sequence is TGTGCCAGCCGGACAGGCTTAGAGACCCAGTACTTC.

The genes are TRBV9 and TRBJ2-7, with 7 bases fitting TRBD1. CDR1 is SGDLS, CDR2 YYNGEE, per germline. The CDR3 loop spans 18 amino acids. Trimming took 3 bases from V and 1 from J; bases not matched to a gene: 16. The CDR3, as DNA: TGTGCCAGCAGCGCAAAAGAGCGCAGGGACAGCACGTCCTACGAGCAGTACTTC. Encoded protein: CASSAKERRDSTSYEQYF.

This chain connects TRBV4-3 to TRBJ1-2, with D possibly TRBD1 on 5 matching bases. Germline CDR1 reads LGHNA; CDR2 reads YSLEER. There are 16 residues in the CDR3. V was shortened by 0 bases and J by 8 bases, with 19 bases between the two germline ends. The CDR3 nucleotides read TGCGCCAGCAGCCAAGATTTGGGACTCGGCGGATACGGCTACACCTTC. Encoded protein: CASSQDLGLGGYGYTF.

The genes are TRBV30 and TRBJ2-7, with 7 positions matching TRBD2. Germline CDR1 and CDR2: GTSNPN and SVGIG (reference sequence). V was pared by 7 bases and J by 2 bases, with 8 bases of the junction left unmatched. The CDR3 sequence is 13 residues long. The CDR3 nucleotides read TGTGCCTCCTTAAGCGGGACCCCCTACGAGCAGTACTTC. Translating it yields CASLSGTPYEQYF.

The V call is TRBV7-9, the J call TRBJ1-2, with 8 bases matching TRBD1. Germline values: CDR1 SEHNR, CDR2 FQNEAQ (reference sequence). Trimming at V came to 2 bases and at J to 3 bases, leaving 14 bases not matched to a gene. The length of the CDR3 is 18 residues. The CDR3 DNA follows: TGTGCCAGCAGCTTAACTCTAGGTGGCAGGGGGCTTTACTATGGCTACACCTTC. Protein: CASSLTLGGRGLYYGYTF.

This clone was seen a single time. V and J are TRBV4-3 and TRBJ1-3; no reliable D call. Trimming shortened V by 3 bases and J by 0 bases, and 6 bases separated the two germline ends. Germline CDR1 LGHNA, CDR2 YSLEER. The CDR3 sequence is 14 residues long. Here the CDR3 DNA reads TGCGCCAGCAGCCAGGAGATCTCTGGAAACACCATATATTTT. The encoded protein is CASSQEISGNTIYF.

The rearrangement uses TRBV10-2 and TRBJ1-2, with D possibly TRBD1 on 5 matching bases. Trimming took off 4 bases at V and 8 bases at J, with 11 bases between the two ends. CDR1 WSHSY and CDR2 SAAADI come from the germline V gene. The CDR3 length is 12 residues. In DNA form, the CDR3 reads TGCGCCAGCAGTGGACAGATCAGGGGCTACACCTTC. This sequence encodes CASSGQIRGYTF.

The CDR3 loop reads CASSPREPRGRSYEQYF. CDR3 DNA sequence: TGTGCCAGCAGTCCACGCGAACCCAGGGGTAGATCCTACGAGCAGTACTTC. The rearrangement links TRBV6-6 to TRBJ2-7, with D perhaps matching TRBD1 (6 bases). The germline V gene encodes CDR1 MNHNY and CDR2 SVGAGI (reference sequence). The CDR3 contains 17 residues. V was trimmed by 5 bases and J by 1 base, leaving 21 bases between them.

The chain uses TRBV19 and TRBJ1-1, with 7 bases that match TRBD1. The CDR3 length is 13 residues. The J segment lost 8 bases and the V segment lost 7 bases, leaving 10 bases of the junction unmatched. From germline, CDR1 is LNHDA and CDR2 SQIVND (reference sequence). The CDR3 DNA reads TGTGCCAGTATTGGGACAGCAGCTCCCGAAGCTTTCTTT. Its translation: CASIGTAAPEAFF.

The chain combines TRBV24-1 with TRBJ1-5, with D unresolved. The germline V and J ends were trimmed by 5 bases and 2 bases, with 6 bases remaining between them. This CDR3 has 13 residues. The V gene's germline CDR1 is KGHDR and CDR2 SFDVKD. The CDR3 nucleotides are TGTGCCACCAGTGCAGCGGGCAATCAGCCCCAGCATTTT. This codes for CATSAAGNQPQHF.

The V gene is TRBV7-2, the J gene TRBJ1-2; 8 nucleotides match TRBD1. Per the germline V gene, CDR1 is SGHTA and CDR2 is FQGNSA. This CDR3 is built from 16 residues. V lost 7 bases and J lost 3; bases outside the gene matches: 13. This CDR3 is CASTPRFLQGDYGYTF. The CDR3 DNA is TGTGCCAGCACGCCGCGGTTTCTACAGGGGGACTATGGCTACACCTTC.